This is a list of T cell receptor beta chains from one sample in a study of blood T cell repertoires in COVID-19. Measured with immunoSEQ multiplex PCR; TCRdb has only the in-frame clones, and not every one. The sample lists 200,000 to 250,000 clones, 85% to 90% occurring once. Material: peripheral blood. These receptors all stem from an older woman with acute or convalescent COVID-19. Each CDR3 is given with its conserved first and last residue. Each record gives: clone size, D gene, V gene, J gene, CDR3 DNA, CDR3 protein. A D gene is named only where the DNA matches it firmly. Size values are once, few and many counts, or a class for expanded clones, and some rows have none.

clone_size: .
d_call: .
v_call: TRBV2
j_call: TRBJ1-2
cdr3_nt: TGTGCCAGCAGTGAAGCGCAACTAGGATACTCTCTCGACACCTTC
cdr3_aa: CASSEAQLGYSLDTF

clone_size: .
d_call: .
v_call: TRBV3-1/TRBV3-2
j_call: TRBJ1-3
cdr3_nt: TGTGCCAGCAGCCTACAGGGTTGGGCTTCGGGAAACACCATATATTTT
cdr3_aa: CASSLQGWASGNTIYF

clone_size: .
d_call: .
v_call: TRBV6-5
j_call: TRBJ1-1
cdr3_nt: TGTGCCAGCAGTTACGTAATAGGGGGGAACACTGAAGCTTTCTTT
cdr3_aa: CASSYVIGGNTEAFF

clone_size: .
d_call: .
v_call: TRBV29-1
j_call: TRBJ2-7
cdr3_nt: TGCAGCGTATTAGCGGATGAAATCTACGAGCAGTACTTC
cdr3_aa: CSVLADEIYEQYF

clone_size: few
d_call: TRBD1
v_call: TRBV20-1
j_call: TRBJ1-2
cdr3_nt: TGCAGTGTACAGGGGGGGTATGGCTACACCTTC
cdr3_aa: CSVQGGYGYTF

clone_size: .
d_call: TRBD2
v_call: TRBV27
j_call: TRBJ2-7
cdr3_nt: TGTGCCAGCAGTCACAGGACTAGCGGGGCCTCCTACGAGCAGTACTTC
cdr3_aa: CASSHRTSGASYEQYF

clone_size: .
d_call: .
v_call: TRBV4-3
j_call: TRBJ1-5
cdr3_nt: TGCGCCAGCAGCCAAGATCTCGGTGGGGCGGCAGGAGATCAGCCCCAGCATTTT
cdr3_aa: CASSQDLGGAAGDQPQHF

clone_size: .
d_call: .
v_call: TRBV6-5
j_call: TRBJ2-7
cdr3_nt: TGTGCCAGCACGGCAGGAACCAGCGAGCAGTACTTC
cdr3_aa: CASTAGTSEQYF

clone_size: .
d_call: .
v_call: TRBV28
j_call: TRBJ1-5
cdr3_nt: TGTGCCAGCAGTTTTCAACCAGGGGCCCTCAATCAGCCCCAGCATTTT
cdr3_aa: CASSFQPGALNQPQHF

clone_size: .
d_call: TRBD1
v_call: TRBV27
j_call: TRBJ2-5
cdr3_nt: TGTGCCAGCAGCCGCCAGGGGGAAGAGACCCAGTACTTC
cdr3_aa: CASSRQGEETQYF

clone_size: once
d_call: TRBD1
v_call: TRBV12-3/TRBV12-4
j_call: TRBJ1-1
cdr3_nt: TGTGCCAGCCGGGGGACAGGGGCACATGAAGCTTTCTTT
cdr3_aa: CASRGTGAHEAFF

clone_size: .
d_call: .
v_call: TRBV12-5
j_call: TRBJ1-5
cdr3_nt: TGTGCTACCCGGGAAGGCAATCAGCCCCAGCATTTT
cdr3_aa: CATREGNQPQHF

clone_size: .
d_call: .
v_call: TRBV15
j_call: TRBJ2-7
cdr3_nt: TGTGCCACCAGCCCCCCATTCAGCGAGCAGTACTTC
cdr3_aa: CATSPPFSEQYF

clone_size: .
d_call: .
v_call: TRBV19
j_call: TRBJ1-2
cdr3_nt: TGTGCCACCCGCCAGGGCAGTGGCTACACCTTC
cdr3_aa: CATRQGSGYTF

clone_size: .
d_call: .
v_call: TRBV28
j_call: TRBJ2-7
cdr3_nt: TGTGCCAGCAGTTTATCGAGGAGCTCCTACGAGCAGTACTTC
cdr3_aa: CASSLSRSSYEQYF

clone_size: once
d_call: .
v_call: TRBV7-8
j_call: TRBJ1-4
cdr3_nt: TGTGCCAGCAGCTTAGTCCCGGGAGAAGCAACTAATGAAAAACTGTTTTTT
cdr3_aa: CASSLVPGEATNEKLFF

clone_size: .
d_call: TRBD2
v_call: TRBV30
j_call: TRBJ2-3
cdr3_nt: TGTGCCTGGACCGGACTAGCGGGAGTGTTGGATACGCAGTATTTT
cdr3_aa: CAWTGLAGVLDTQYF

clone_size: once
d_call: TRBD1
v_call: TRBV2
j_call: TRBJ2-2
cdr3_nt: TGTGCCAGCAGTTTTGGACAGGCGAACACCGGGGAGCTGTTTTTT
cdr3_aa: CASSFGQANTGELFF

clone_size: .
d_call: .
v_call: TRBV7-2
j_call: TRBJ1-3
cdr3_nt: TGTGCCAGCAGTCCGGGACAAATCTCTGGAAACACCATATATTTT
cdr3_aa: CASSPGQISGNTIYF

clone_size: .
d_call: TRBD1
v_call: TRBV6-6
j_call: TRBJ1-5
cdr3_nt: TGTGCCAGCAGAAAGACAGGGGGCTCGGGTCAGCCCCAGCATTTT
cdr3_aa: CASRKTGGSGQPQHF

clone_size: .
d_call: TRBD1
v_call: TRBV30
j_call: TRBJ2-2
cdr3_nt: TGTGCCTGGAGTGTGTCAGGGGGCACCGGGGAGCTGTTTTTT
cdr3_aa: CAWSVSGGTGELFF

clone_size: .
d_call: TRBD2
v_call: TRBV5-1
j_call: TRBJ2-2
cdr3_nt: TGCGCCAGCAGCACGGGGACTAGCGGGAGAAACGGGGAGCTGTTTTTT
cdr3_aa: CASSTGTSGRNGELFF

clone_size: .
d_call: TRBD1
v_call: TRBV2
j_call: TRBJ1-2
cdr3_nt: TGTGCCAGCACCCTAGCGGGGGGGCAGGGGGCGAATGGCTACACCTTC
cdr3_aa: CASTLAGGQGANGYTF

clone_size: .
d_call: .
v_call: TRBV6-2/TRBV6-3
j_call: TRBJ1-5
cdr3_nt: TGTGCCAGCAGTCACACCGGACAGAACAATCAGCCCCAGCATTTT
cdr3_aa: CASSHTGQNNQPQHF

clone_size: .
d_call: .
v_call: TRBV10-3
j_call: TRBJ1-6
cdr3_nt: TGTGCCATCGGACAGATCGATTCACCCCTCCACTTT
cdr3_aa: CAIGQIDSPLHF

clone_size: .
d_call: .
v_call: TRBV9
j_call: TRBJ1-6
cdr3_nt: TGTGCCAGCAGCGGGGGGGTAAATTCACCCCTCCACTTT
cdr3_aa: CASSGGVNSPLHF

clone_size: .
d_call: TRBD1
v_call: TRBV7-9
j_call: TRBJ2-7
cdr3_nt: TGTGCCAGCAGCTTAGTCGGGACAGGCCTCATCGAGCAGTACTTC
cdr3_aa: CASSLVGTGLIEQYF

clone_size: few
d_call: .
v_call: TRBV6-1
j_call: TRBJ1-2
cdr3_nt: TGTGCCAGCAGTGAGACACCCATTTATGGCTACACCTTC
cdr3_aa: CASSETPIYGYTF

clone_size: .
d_call: TRBD1
v_call: TRBV11-2
j_call: TRBJ1-1
cdr3_nt: TGTGCCAGCAGCTCTCGGCCAGGGGGCATGAACACTGAAGCTTTCTTT
cdr3_aa: CASSSRPGGMNTEAFF

clone_size: .
d_call: .
v_call: TRBV9
j_call: TRBJ2-1
cdr3_nt: TGTGCCAGCAGCGTAGCACAAGTCGGGGATGAGCAGTTCTTC
cdr3_aa: CASSVAQVGDEQFF

clone_size: .
d_call: TRBD1
v_call: TRBV5-1
j_call: TRBJ1-1
cdr3_nt: TGCGCCAGCGGCGACAGGGGCGGATTGAACACTGAAGCTTTCTTT
cdr3_aa: CASGDRGGLNTEAFF

clone_size: .
d_call: TRBD2
v_call: TRBV6-5
j_call: TRBJ2-3
cdr3_nt: TGTGCCAGCAAGCGGACTAGCGGGGGCGCAGATACGCAGTATTTT
cdr3_aa: CASKRTSGGADTQYF

clone_size: .
d_call: TRBD1
v_call: TRBV24-1
j_call: TRBJ2-4
cdr3_nt: TGTGCCACCAGTGATGCCGGGACAGGCAAAAACATTCAGTACTTC
cdr3_aa: CATSDAGTGKNIQYF

clone_size: .
d_call: .
v_call: TRBV19
j_call: TRBJ2-2
cdr3_nt: TGTGCCAGTAGTTCGTCAGCGAACACCGGGGAGCTGTTTTTT
cdr3_aa: CASSSSANTGELFF

clone_size: many
d_call: TRBD2
v_call: TRBV3-1/TRBV3-2
j_call: TRBJ2-2
cdr3_nt: TGTGCCAGCAGCCAAGTTTTCGGGGGGGGCGGGCACACCGGGGAGCTGTTTTTT
cdr3_aa: CASSQVFGGGGHTGELFF

clone_size: .
d_call: .
v_call: TRBV28
j_call: TRBJ2-7
cdr3_nt: TGTGCCACCCTAAAGCACGGAGCGGCGGCCTACGAGCAGTACTTC
cdr3_aa: CATLKHGAAAYEQYF

clone_size: .
d_call: TRBD2
v_call: TRBV19
j_call: TRBJ2-5
cdr3_nt: TGTGCCAGTAGTCGGGGGGGGGCAGAGACCCAGTACTTC
cdr3_aa: CASSRGGAETQYF

clone_size: few
d_call: .
v_call: TRBV6-2/TRBV6-3
j_call: TRBJ1-6
cdr3_nt: TGTGCCAGCAGTGCGGGGTCACCCCTCCACTTT
cdr3_aa: CASSAGSPLHF

clone_size: .
d_call: TRBD1
v_call: TRBV4-2
j_call: TRBJ1-2
cdr3_nt: TGTGCCAGCAGCCACTTGCCGGGACAGTCCCTCGACTATGGCTACACCTTC
cdr3_aa: CASSHLPGQSLDYGYTF

clone_size: .
d_call: TRBD2
v_call: TRBV7-2
j_call: TRBJ2-3
cdr3_nt: TGTGCCAGCAGCTTAGGGGCACTAGCGGGGACAAGCACAGATACGCAGTATTTT
cdr3_aa: CASSLGALAGTSTDTQYF

clone_size: .
d_call: .
v_call: TRBV19
j_call: TRBJ1-2
cdr3_nt: TGTGCCACCTCGGCGGACAGCCTCTACTATGGCTACACCTTC
cdr3_aa: CATSADSLYYGYTF

clone_size: .
d_call: TRBD1
v_call: TRBV5-1
j_call: TRBJ2-1
cdr3_nt: TGCGCCAGCAGCTCGGGAAGGACAGGGACCTACAATGAGCAGTTCTTC
cdr3_aa: CASSSGRTGTYNEQFF

clone_size: .
d_call: .
v_call: TRBV7-2
j_call: TRBJ2-4
cdr3_nt: TGTGCCAGCAGCTTAAGTGGAGCGTATCCGTACTTC
cdr3_aa: CASSLSGAYPYF

clone_size: .
d_call: .
v_call: TRBV10-3
j_call: TRBJ1-5
cdr3_nt: TGTGCCATCAGTGGAAACAGTGGCAATCAGCCCCAGCATTTT
cdr3_aa: CAISGNSGNQPQHF

clone_size: .
d_call: .
v_call: TRBV7-9
j_call: TRBJ1-5
cdr3_nt: TGTGCCAGCAGTATCGGGGATCAGCCCCAGCATTTT
cdr3_aa: CASSIGDQPQHF

clone_size: .
d_call: .
v_call: TRBV28
j_call: TRBJ1-4
cdr3_nt: TGTGCCAGCAGTTTACATCCCGGGAGAACTAATGAAAAACTGTTTTTT
cdr3_aa: CASSLHPGRTNEKLFF

clone_size: few
d_call: .
v_call: TRBV9
j_call: TRBJ2-3
cdr3_nt: TGTGCCAGCAGCCCTTCCAGGACAGATACGCAGTATTTT
cdr3_aa: CASSPSRTDTQYF

clone_size: few
d_call: .
v_call: TRBV18
j_call: TRBJ2-4
cdr3_nt: TGTGCCAGCTCACCAGATACAGTAAGTGCCAAAAACATTCAGTACTTC
cdr3_aa: CASSPDTVSAKNIQYF

clone_size: .
d_call: TRBD1
v_call: TRBV27
j_call: TRBJ2-1
cdr3_nt: TGTGCCAGCAGGGGACAGATCTACAATGAGCAGTTCTTC
cdr3_aa: CASRGQIYNEQFF

clone_size: .
d_call: TRBD2
v_call: TRBV3-1/TRBV3-2
j_call: TRBJ2-3
cdr3_nt: TGTGCCAGCAGCCGTCGACTAGCGGGAGGGGCAGATACGCAGTATTTT
cdr3_aa: CASSRRLAGGADTQYF

clone_size: .
d_call: TRBD2
v_call: TRBV19
j_call: TRBJ2-7
cdr3_nt: TGTGCCAGTAGTCCCTGGACTAGCGCGAACTCCTACGAGCAGTACTTC
cdr3_aa: CASSPWTSANSYEQYF

clone_size: .
d_call: .
v_call: TRBV20-1
j_call: TRBJ1-1
cdr3_nt: TGCAGTGCTAGTCAGTCCAGCGGTTACACTGAAGCTTTCTTT
cdr3_aa: CSASQSSGYTEAFF

clone_size: few
d_call: TRBD1
v_call: TRBV27
j_call: TRBJ1-5
cdr3_nt: TGTGCCAGCAGACGCGGACAGGGGGCTAATAGCAATCAGCCCCAGCATTTT
cdr3_aa: CASRRGQGANSNQPQHF

clone_size: .
d_call: .
v_call: TRBV9
j_call: TRBJ1-4
cdr3_nt: TGTGCCAGCAGCGTTCGAGTGGGGGGTTACGAAAAACTGTTTTTT
cdr3_aa: CASSVRVGGYEKLFF

clone_size: .
d_call: TRBD2
v_call: TRBV6-2/TRBV6-3
j_call: TRBJ2-7
cdr3_nt: TGTGCCAGCAGCCTAGCGGGACCCTACGAGCAGTACTTC
cdr3_aa: CASSLAGPYEQYF

clone_size: .
d_call: .
v_call: TRBV19
j_call: TRBJ2-6
cdr3_nt: TGTGCCAGTAGTGTCTTAGTGCCGTTCGCGAGCTCTGGGGCCAACGTCCTGACTTTC
cdr3_aa: CASSVLVPFASSGANVLTF

clone_size: few
d_call: TRBD1
v_call: TRBV28
j_call: TRBJ2-6
cdr3_nt: TGTGCCAGCCGGGCAGGGGGAATTCCTGGGGCCAACGTCCTGACTTTC
cdr3_aa: CASRAGGIPGANVLTF